Detailed here is one T cell receptor beta chain. There are 17 residues in the CDR3. Trimming pared 8 bases from V and 2 bases from J, leaving 25 bases between. Germline loops: CDR1 GTSNPN, CDR2 SVGIG (reference sequence). This sample stems from a study of blood T cell repertoires in COVID-19. Study-wide background: Italy, Spain and the United States were the sources of the convalescent and acute COVID-19 samples. In each case, the material was cDNA or gDNA derived from T cells, B-cell-depleted T cells, or PBMCs.

How the authors handled the data: Amplifying reference gene primers gave estimates of nucleated cell counts. Generated by immunoSEQ multiplex PCR, the TCRdb table keeps only in-frame clones and is missing some. V, J and clone size are taken as reported in that table, and D and trimming were inferred from the DNA itself. The sample records about 190,000 clones, roughly 90% being singletons. The genes are TRBV30 and TRBJ1-3; D not certain. The receptor comes from a young man with active or convalescent COVID-19. The sequencing input was peripheral blood. CDR3 region: CAQSLSRMQSPGNTIYF. CDR3 nucleotide sequence: TGTGCCCAATCACTGAGTCGTATGCAATCACCTGGAAACACCATATATTTT.